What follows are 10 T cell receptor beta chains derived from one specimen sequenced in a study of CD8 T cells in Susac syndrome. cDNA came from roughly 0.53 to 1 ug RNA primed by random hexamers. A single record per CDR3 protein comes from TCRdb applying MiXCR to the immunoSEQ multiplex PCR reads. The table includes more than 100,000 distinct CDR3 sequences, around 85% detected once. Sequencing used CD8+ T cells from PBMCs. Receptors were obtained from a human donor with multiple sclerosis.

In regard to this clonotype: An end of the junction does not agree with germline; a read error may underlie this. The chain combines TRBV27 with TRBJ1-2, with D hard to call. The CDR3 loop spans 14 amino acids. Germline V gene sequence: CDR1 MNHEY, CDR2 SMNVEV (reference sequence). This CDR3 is CASTSLGSDYGHTF. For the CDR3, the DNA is TGTGCCAGCACCTCATTAGGAAGCGACTATGGCCACACCTTC.

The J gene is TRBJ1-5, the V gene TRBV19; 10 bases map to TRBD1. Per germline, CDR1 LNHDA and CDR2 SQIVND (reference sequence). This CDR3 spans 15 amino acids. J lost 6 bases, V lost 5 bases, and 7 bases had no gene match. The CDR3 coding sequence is TGTGCCAGTAGTCCTTCCGGGACAGGGGTTCAGCCCCAGCATTTT. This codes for CASSPSGTGVQPQHF.

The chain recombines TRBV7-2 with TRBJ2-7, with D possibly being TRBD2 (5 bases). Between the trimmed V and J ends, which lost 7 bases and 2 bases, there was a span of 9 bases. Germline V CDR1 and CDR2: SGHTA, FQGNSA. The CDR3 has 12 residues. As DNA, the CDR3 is TGTGCCAGCACCGGGAAAACCTACGAGCAGTACTTC. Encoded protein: CASTGKTYEQYF.

Written as DNA, the CDR3 is TGTGCCAGCAGCCTACCATTCGAGGAACCCGTATGGACCGGGGAGCTGTTTTTT. This encodes CASSLPFEEPVWTGELFF. This chain uses TRBV7-8 with TRBJ2-2; D not certain. Trimming took off 5 bases at V and 5 bases at J, with 24 bases between the two ends. CDR1 is SGHVS, CDR2 FQNEAQ, per germline. This CDR3 has 18 residues.

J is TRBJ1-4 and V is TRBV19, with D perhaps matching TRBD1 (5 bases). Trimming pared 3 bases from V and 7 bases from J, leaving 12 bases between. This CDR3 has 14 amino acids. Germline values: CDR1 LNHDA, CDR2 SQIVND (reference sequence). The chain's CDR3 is CASSITGGGEKLFF. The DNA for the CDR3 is TGTGCCAGTAGTATCACAGGTGGCGGTGAAAAACTGTTTTTT. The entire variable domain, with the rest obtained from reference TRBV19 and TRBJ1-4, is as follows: DGGITQSPKYLFRKEGQNVTLSCEQNLNHDAMYWYRQDPGQGLRLIYYSQIVNDFQKGDIAEGYSVSREKKESFPLTVTSAQKNPTAFYLCASSITGGGEKLFFGSGTQLSVL.

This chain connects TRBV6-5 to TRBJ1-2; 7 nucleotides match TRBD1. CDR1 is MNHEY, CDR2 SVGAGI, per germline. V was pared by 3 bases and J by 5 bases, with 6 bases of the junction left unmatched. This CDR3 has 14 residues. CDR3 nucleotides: TGTGCCAGCAGTTATGGAGCAGGGGGATATGGCTACACCTTC. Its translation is CASSYGAGGYGYTF.

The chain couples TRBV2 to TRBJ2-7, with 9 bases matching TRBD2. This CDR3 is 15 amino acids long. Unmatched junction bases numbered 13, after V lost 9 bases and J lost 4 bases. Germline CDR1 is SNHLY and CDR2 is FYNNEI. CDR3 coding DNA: TGTGCCAGTCGGGTGGGTAGCGGGAGCTTGTACGAGCAGTACGTC. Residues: CASRVGSGSLYEQYV.

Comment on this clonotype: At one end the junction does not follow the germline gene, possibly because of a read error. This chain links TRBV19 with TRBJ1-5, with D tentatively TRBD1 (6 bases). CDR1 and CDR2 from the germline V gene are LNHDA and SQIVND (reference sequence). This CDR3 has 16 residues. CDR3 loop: CASSADRGIANQAQHF. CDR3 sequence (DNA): TGTGCCAGTAGTGCGGACAGAGGTATAGCAAATCAGGCCCAGCATTTT.

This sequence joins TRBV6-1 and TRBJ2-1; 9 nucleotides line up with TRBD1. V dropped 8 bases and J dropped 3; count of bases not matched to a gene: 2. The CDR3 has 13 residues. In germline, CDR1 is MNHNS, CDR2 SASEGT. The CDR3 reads CASDRGGYNEQFF. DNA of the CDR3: TGTGCCAGCGACAGGGGGGGCTACAATGAGCAGTTCTTC.

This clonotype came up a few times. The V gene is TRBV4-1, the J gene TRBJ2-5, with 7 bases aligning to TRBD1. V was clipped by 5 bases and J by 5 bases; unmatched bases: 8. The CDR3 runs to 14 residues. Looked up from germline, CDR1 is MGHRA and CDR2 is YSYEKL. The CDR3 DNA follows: TGCGCCAGCAGCTCATTACAGGGGACGGAGACCCAGTACTTC. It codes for CASSSLQGTETQYF.